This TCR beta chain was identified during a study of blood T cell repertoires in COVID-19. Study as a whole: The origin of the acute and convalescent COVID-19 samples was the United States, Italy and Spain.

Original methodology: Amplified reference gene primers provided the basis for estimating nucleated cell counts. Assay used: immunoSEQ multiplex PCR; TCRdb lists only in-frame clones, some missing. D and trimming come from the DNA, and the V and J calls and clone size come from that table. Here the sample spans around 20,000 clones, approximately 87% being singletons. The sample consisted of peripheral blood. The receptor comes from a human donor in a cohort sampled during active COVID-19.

CDR3 sequence reads: CASSFPGTGGETQYF. The CDR3 nucleotides read TGTGCCAGCAGCTTTCCCGGGACAGGAGGAGAGACCCAGTACTTC. This chain links TRBV11-2 with TRBJ2-5, with 8 nucleotides matching TRBD1. CDR3 size: 15 residues. Looked up from germline, CDR1 is SGHAT and CDR2 is FQNNGV. The V gene end was trimmed by 3 bases and the J gene end by 4 bases; junction bases not matched to a gene: 7.